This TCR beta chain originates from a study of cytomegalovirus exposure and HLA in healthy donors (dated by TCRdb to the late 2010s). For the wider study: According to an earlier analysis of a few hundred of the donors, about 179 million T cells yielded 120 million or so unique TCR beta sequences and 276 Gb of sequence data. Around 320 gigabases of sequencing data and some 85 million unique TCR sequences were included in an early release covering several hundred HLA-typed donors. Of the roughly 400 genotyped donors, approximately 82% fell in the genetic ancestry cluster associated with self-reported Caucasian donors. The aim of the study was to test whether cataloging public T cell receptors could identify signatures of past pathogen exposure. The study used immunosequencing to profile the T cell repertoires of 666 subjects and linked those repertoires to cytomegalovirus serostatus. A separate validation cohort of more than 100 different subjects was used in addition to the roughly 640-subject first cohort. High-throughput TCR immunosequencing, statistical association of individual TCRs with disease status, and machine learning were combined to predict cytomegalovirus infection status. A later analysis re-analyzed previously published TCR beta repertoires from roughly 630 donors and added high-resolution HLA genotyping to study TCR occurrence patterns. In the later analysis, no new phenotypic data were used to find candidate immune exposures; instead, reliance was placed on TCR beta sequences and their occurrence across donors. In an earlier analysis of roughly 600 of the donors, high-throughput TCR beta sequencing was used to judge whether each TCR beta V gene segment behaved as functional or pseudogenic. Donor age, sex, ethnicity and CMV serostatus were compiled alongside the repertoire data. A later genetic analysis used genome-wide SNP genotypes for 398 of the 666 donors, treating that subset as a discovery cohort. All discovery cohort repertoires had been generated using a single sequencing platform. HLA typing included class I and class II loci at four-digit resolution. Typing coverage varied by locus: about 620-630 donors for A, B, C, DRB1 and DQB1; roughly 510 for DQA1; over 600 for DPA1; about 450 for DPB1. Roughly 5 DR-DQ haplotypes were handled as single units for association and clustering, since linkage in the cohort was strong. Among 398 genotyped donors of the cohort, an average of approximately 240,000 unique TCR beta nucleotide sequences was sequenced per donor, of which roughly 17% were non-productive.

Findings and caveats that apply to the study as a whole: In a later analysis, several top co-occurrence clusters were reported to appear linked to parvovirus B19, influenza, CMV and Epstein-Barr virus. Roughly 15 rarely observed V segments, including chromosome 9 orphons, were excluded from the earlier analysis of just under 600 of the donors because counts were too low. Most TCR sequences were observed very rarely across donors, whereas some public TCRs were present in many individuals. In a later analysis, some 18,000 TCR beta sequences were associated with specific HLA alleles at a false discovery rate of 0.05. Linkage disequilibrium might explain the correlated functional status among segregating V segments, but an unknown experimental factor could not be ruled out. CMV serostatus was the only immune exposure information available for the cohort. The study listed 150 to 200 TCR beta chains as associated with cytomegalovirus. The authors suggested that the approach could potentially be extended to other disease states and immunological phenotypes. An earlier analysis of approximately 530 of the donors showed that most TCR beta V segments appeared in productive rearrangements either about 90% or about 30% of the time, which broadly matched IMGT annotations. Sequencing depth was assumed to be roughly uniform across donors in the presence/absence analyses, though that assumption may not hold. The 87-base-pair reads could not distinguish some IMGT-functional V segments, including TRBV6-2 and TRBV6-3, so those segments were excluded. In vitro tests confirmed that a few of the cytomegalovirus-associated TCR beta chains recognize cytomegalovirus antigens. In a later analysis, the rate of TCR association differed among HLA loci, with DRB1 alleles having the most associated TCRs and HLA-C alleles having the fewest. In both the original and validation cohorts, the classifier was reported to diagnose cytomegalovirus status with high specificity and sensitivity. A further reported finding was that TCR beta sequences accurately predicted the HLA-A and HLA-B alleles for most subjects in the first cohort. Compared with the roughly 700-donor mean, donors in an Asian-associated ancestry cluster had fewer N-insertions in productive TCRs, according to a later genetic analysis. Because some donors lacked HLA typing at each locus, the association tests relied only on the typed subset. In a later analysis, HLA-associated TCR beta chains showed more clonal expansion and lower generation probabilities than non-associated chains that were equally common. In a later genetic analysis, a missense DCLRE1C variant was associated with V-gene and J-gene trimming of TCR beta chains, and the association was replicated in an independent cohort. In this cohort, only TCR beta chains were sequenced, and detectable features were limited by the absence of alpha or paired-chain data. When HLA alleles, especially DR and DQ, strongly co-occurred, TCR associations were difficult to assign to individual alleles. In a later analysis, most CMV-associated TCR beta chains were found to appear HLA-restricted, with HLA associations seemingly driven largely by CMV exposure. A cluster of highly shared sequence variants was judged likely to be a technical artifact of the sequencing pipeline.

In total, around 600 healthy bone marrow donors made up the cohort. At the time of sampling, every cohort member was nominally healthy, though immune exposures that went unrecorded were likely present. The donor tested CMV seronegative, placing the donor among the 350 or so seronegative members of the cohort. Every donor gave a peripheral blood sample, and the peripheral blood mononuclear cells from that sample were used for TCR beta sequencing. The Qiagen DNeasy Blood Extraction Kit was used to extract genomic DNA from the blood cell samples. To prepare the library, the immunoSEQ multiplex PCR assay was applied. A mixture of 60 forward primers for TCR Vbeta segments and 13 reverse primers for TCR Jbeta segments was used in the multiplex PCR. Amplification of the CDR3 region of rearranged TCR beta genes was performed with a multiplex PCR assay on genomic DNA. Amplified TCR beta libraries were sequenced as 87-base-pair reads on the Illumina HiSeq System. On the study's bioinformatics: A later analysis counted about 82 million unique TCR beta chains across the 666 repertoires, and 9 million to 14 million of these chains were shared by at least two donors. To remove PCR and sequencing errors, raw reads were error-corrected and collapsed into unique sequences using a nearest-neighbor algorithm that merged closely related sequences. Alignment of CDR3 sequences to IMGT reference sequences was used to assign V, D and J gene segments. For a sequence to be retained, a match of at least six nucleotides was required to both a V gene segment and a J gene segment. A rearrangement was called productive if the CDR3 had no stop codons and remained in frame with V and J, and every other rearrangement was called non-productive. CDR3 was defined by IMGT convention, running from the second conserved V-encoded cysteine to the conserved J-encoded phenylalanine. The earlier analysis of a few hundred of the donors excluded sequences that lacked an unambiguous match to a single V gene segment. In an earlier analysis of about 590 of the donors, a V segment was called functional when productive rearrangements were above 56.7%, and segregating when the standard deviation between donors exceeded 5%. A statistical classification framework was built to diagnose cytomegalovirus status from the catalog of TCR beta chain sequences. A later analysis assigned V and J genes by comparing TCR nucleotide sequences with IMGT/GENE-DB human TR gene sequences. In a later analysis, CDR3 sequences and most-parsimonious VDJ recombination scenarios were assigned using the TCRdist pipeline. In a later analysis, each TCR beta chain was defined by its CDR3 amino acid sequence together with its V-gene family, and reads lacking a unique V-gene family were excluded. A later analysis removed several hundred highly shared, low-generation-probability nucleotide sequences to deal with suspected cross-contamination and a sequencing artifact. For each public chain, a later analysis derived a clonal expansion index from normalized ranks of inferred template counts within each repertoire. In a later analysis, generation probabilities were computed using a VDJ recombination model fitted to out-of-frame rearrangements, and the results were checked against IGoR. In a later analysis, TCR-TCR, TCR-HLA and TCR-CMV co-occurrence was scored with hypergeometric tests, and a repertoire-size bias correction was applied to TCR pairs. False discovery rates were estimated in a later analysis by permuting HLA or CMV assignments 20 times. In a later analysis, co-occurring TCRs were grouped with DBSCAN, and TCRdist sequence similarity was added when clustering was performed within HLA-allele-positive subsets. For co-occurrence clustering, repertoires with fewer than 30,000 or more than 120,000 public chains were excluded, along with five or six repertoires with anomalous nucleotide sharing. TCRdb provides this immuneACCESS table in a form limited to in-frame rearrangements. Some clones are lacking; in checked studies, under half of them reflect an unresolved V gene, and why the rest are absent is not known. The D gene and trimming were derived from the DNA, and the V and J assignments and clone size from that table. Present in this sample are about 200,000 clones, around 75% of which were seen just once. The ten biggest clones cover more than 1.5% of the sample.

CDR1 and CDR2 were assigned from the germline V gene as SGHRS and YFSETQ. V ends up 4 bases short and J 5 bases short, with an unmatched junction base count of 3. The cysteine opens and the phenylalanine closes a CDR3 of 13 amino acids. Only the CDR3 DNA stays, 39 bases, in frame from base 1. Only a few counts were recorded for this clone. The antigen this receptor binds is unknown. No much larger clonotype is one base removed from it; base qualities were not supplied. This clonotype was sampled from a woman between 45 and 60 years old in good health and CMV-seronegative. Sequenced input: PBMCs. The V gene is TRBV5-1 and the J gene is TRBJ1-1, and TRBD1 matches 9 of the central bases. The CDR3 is CASSVDRGTEAFF. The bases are TGCGCCAGCAGCGTGGACAGGGGTACTGAAGCTTTCTTT.